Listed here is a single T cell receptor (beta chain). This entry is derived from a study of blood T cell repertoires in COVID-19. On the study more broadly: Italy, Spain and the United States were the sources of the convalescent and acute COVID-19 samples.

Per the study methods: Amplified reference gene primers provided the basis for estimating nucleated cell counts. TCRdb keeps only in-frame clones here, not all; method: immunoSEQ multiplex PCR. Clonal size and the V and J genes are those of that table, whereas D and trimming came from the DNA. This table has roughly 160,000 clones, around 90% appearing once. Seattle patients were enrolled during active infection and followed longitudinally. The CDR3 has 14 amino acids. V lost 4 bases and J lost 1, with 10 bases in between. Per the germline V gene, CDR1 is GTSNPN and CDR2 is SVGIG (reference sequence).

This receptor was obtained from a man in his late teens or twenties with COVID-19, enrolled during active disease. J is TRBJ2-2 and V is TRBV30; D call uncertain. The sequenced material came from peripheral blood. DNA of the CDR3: TGTGCCTGGATGGAGTGGGTGAACACCGGGGAGCTGTTTTTT. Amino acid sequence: CAWMEWVNTGELFF.